These 10 T cell receptor beta chains came from one sample sequenced in a study of cytomegalovirus exposure and HLA in healthy donors. With 60 Vbeta and 13 Jbeta primers, the PCR was carried out. The protocol was immunoSEQ multiplex PCR, while the TCRdb copy is restricted to in-frame clones and leaves out a portion. The table records roughly 150,000 clones, 66% of them present only once. The sequenced material came from PBMCs. These receptors were taken from a human donor in good health.

The V gene is TRBV9, the J gene TRBJ2-2; D call uncertain. This CDR3 comprises 16 residues. Germline V lookup: CDR1 SGDLS, CDR2 YYNGEE. V lost 1 base and J lost 0, with 10 bases in between. The CDR3 is CASSVRSLSNTGELFF. CDR3 nucleotides: TGTGCCAGCAGCGTAAGGAGTCTTTCGAACACCGGGGAGCTGTTTTTT.

This clone was counted a few times. This chain connects TRBV4-1 to TRBJ1-1; TRBD1 matches at 8 bases. Germline values: CDR1 MGHRA, CDR2 YSYEKL. J lost 0 bases, V lost 1 base, and 1 base had no gene match. The CDR3 totals 15 residues. The CDR3 nucleotides are TGCGCCAGCAGCCAAGCAGGGGGCCTGAACACTGAAGCTTTCTTT. This sequence encodes CASSQAGGLNTEAFF.

The V and J genes are TRBV12-5 and TRBJ2-5, with 7 bases matching TRBD2. The CDR3 has 16 residues. The germline V gene has CDR1 LGHNT and CDR2 FRNRAP. The V and J ends lost 6 bases and 4 bases, in that order; junction bases with no gene match: 14. Written as DNA, the CDR3 is TGTGCTAGTGGCCCCGGGACCAAGGGCGGGGGAGAGACCCAGTACTTC. Translating it yields CASGPGTKGGGETQYF.

This clone was seen a few times. The chain couples TRBV10-3 to TRBJ2-1; a possible D gene is TRBD2 (6 bases). CDR3 length: 15 amino acids. Trimming shortened V by 6 bases and J by 0 bases, and 12 bases separated the two germline ends. CDR1 is ENHRY, CDR2 SYGVKD, per germline. The CDR3, as DNA: TGTGCCATCAGGTCGGACGGGAGCTCCTACAATGAGCAGTTCTTC. It codes for CAIRSDGSSYNEQFF.

This chain links TRBV7-6 with TRBJ1-5, with D possibly TRBD1 on 5 matching bases. The CDR3 contains 15 residues. Germline V CDR1 and CDR2: SGHVS, FNYEAQ. V lost 5 bases to trimming and J lost 2 bases, with 13 bases between them. In DNA form, the CDR3 reads TGTGCCAGCAGCCCAGGGTCGATGGGCAATCAGCCCCAGCATTTT. As protein: CASSPGSMGNQPQHF.

The chain links TRBV4-3 to TRBJ2-3, with unresolved D. The V gene lost 0 bases and the J gene lost 3 bases, with 13 bases spanning the gap. Germline V gene lookup returns CDR1 LGHNA and CDR2 YSLEER. There are 16 residues in the CDR3. The CDR3 loop reads CASSQESHPTTDTQYF. CDR3 nucleotide sequence: TGCGCCAGCAGCCAAGAGAGCCACCCGACTACAGATACGCAGTATTTT.

This chain uses TRBV18 with TRBJ1-3; D unresolved. CDR1 KGHSH and CDR2 LQKENI come from the germline V gene. The V end was cut by 0 bases, the J end by 0 bases, with 18 bases between. This CDR3 region has 19 residues. The CDR3 sequence is CASSPPRPPPFPSGNTIYF. The CDR3 bases are TGTGCCAGCTCACCACCCAGGCCCCCCCCATTCCCCTCTGGAAACACCATATATTTT.

This clone was counted a few times. V gene TRBV6-5 combines with J gene TRBJ2-7; 11 nucleotides agree with TRBD1. Per germline, CDR1 MNHEY and CDR2 SVGAGI. Losses at the gene ends were 6 bases for V and 3 bases for J; bases not matched to a gene: 1. The CDR3 loop spans 13 amino acids. CDR3 sequence reads: CASRGQGDYEQYF. CDR3 sequence (DNA): TGTGCCAGCAGGGGACAGGGGGACTACGAGCAGTACTTC.

The chain uses TRBV29-1 and TRBJ2-5; D is unresolved. The CDR3 loop spans 13 amino acids. The V end lost 3 bases, the J end lost 1 base, and 9 bases lay between the germline ends. CDR1 is SQVTM, CDR2 ANQGSEA, per germline. The CDR3 sequence is CSVEGQVQETQYF. In DNA form, the CDR3 reads TGCAGCGTTGAGGGCCAGGTCCAAGAGACCCAGTACTTC.

This clone was counted a few times. In nucleotides, the CDR3 is TGTGCCAGCAGTTCACAGGGGGTCGGGGACGAGCAGTACTTC. As protein: CASSSQGVGDEQYF. The chain is built from TRBV28 and TRBJ2-7, with 8 bases that match TRBD1. The CDR3 is made up of 14 amino acids. Germline CDR1 MDHEN, CDR2 SYDVKM. Trimming removed 4 bases from V and 5 bases from J; junction bases left unmatched: 7.